This note documents a single T cell receptor (beta chain) sequence. The data were taken from a study of OX40 agonist ivuxolimab in advanced cancers. Whole-study context: Enrollees could have had prior anti-PD-1, anti-PD-L1 or anti-CTLA-4 therapy, which around 43% had received.

Produced via immunoSEQ multiplex PCR; TCRdb's table is partial and in-frame only. The sample holds fewer than 65,000 clones; more than 65% are singletons and the top ten take about 11%. This receptor was obtained from an adult with an advanced solid tumor such as melanoma, head and neck, liver or kidney cancer. The material was CD4+ or CD8+ T cells sorted from blood, obtained in a trial of the OX40 agonist ivuxolimab.

CDR3 sequence: CASSRLASAYEQYF. CDR3 nucleotides: TGTGCCAGTAGCAGACTAGCCTCGGCGTACGAGCAGTACTTC. The chain uses TRBV19 and TRBJ2-7, with TRBD2 matching over 7 bases. Germline lookup yields CDR1 LNHDA and CDR2 SQIVND (reference sequence). CDR3 length equals 14 residues. The junction had 9 bases not matched to a gene; V was cut back by 6 bases and J by 4 bases.